Presented here are 3 T cell receptor beta chains from one specimen sequenced in a study of shared clonotypes between healthy human individuals. Some clones are missing from TCRdb's copy, which holds only in-frame ones; the method was immunoSEQ multiplex PCR. Among around 2.5 million clones listed, over 85% were seen once. Sequenced input: naive CD4+ T cells from PBMCs. Sample subset: CD45RA+ positively selected. These receptors were collected from a man between 18 and 29 years old in good health. Some clones in this sample may be carry-over from other donors' samples.

The CDR3 loop is CASSFGDRGVYEQYF. CDR3 DNA sequence: TGTGCCAGCAGTTTTGGCGACAGGGGCGTCTACGAGCAGTACTTC. This chain uses TRBV27 with TRBJ2-7; 8 bases fit TRBD1. V was clipped by 3 bases and J by 3 bases; unmatched bases: 7. The CDR3 contains 15 residues. Germline V CDR1 and CDR2: MNHEY, SMNVEV (reference sequence).

The chain is built from TRBV5-5 and TRBJ1-3; D ambiguous. Trimming pared 5 bases from V and 0 bases from J, leaving 15 bases between. The CDR3 is made up of 16 amino acids. The V gene's germline CDR1 is SGHKS and CDR2 YYEKEE (reference sequence). The CDR3: CASSSRTASSGNTIYF. CDR3 sequence (DNA): TGTGCCAGCAGTTCCCGGACGGCGAGCTCTGGAAACACCATATATTTT.

V and J are TRBV19 and TRBJ2-5, with D possibly being TRBD2 (5 bases). The CDR3 has 14 residues. V was shortened by 3 bases and J by 3 bases, with 11 bases between the two germline ends. Germline CDR1 reads LNHDA; CDR2 reads SQIVND (reference sequence). The CDR3 sequence: CASSMGDTKETQYF. Here the CDR3 DNA reads TGTGCCAGTAGTATGGGAGACACCAAAGAGACCCAGTACTTC. The full variable domain, completed using reference TRBV19 and TRBJ2-5, is DGGITQSPKYLFRKEGQNVTLSCEQNLNHDAMYWYRQDPGQGLRLIYYSQIVNDFQKGDIAEGYSVSREKKESFPLTVTSAQKNPTAFYLCASSMGDTKETQYFGPGTRLLVL.